A single sample gave rise to the 29 T cell receptor beta chains below, sequenced in a study of blood T cell repertoires in COVID-19. Assay used: immunoSEQ multiplex PCR; TCRdb lists only in-frame clones, some missing. This repertoire shows approximately 190,000 clones, 85% to 90% found once; its top ten account for 20% to 25%. The sequencing input was PBMCs or T cells enriched from blood (not recorded which). The receptors derive from a woman in her forties in a cohort exposed to, infected with or recovered from COVID-19 (not recorded which).

This clone has more than one count but fewer than ten. The genes are TRBV11-2 and TRBJ2-1, with a weak D call TRBD2 (7 bases). Per the germline V gene, CDR1 is SGHAT and CDR2 is FQNNGV. V gave up 3 bases and J gave up 10 bases, with 16 bases separating them. The CDR3 sequence is 14 residues long. Written as DNA, the CDR3 is TGTGCCAGCAGCTTGGTGGGGGGGCCGGGCGAGCAGTTCTTC. This encodes CASSLVGGPGEQFF.

The V gene is TRBV4-3, the J gene TRBJ1-3; TRBD1 is a possible D gene (5 bases). The CDR3 is 15 amino acids. The germline V gene has CDR1 LGHNA and CDR2 YSLEER. Trimming took off 0 bases at V and 4 bases at J, with 10 bases between the two ends. CDR3 residues: CASSQDPNRGNTIYF. The CDR3 region has the DNA TGCGCCAGCAGCCAAGATCCCAACAGGGGAAACACCATATATTTT.

This clone was seen a single time. This sequence joins TRBV21-1 and TRBJ2-2; the table's D gene call, TRBD1, was not cross checked with the DNA. TRBV21-1 is listed as a pseudogene. The CDR3 runs to 16 residues. The CDR3 coding sequence is TGTGCCAGCAGCCAACCGCAAACGACATCGCCCGGGGAGCTGTTTTTT. Translating gives CASSQPQTTSPGELFF.

This clone was picked up a small number of times. The chain is built from TRBV7-9 and TRBJ1-4; D gene ambiguous. In germline, CDR1 is SEHNR, CDR2 FQNEAQ (reference sequence). The CDR3 totals 12 residues. Trimming stripped 6 bases from V and 5 bases from J, with 7 bases between. CDR3 sequence: CASSGINEKLFF. In DNA, the CDR3 is TGTGCCAGCAGTGGCATAAATGAAAAACTGTTTTTT.

V is TRBV18 and J is TRBJ1-3; weak D call: TRBD1 (6 bases). V lost 1 base to trimming and J lost 0 bases, with 10 bases between them. Germline V gene data show CDR1 as KGHSH and CDR2 as LQKENI. CDR3 length: 16 residues. The DNA of the CDR3 is TGTGCCAGCTCACCACTCCGACAGGACTCTGGAAACACCATATATTTT. Translated, it gives CASSPLRQDSGNTIYF.

This sequence joins TRBV28 and TRBJ1-5; D ambiguous. V lost 2 bases, J lost 5 bases, and 16 bases lay in between. This CDR3 has 16 amino acids. Looked up from germline, CDR1 is MDHEN and CDR2 is SYDVKM. This chain's CDR3 is CASSLEIGRRDQPQHF. The DNA of the CDR3 is TGTGCCAGCAGTTTAGAAATCGGCAGGCGTGATCAGCCCCAGCATTTT. Full variable domain (remainder filled in from reference TRBV28 and TRBJ1-5): DVKVTQSSRYLVKRTGEKVFLECVQDMDHENMFWYRQDPGLGLRLIYFSYDVKMKEKGDIPEGYSVSREKKERFSLILESASTNQTSMYLCASSLEIGRRDQPQHFGDGTRLSIL.

The table lists this clone with a few counts. The J gene is TRBJ2-7, the V gene TRBV4-2; 9 bases are shared with TRBD2. Germline-derived CDR1 and CDR2 are LGHNA and YNFKEQ. V shed 5 bases, J shed 3 bases, and the junction held 11 bases outside the gene matches. This CDR3 is built from 16 residues. For the CDR3, the DNA is TGTGCCAGCAGCGGGGGCATAGCGGGAGAAGGCTACGAGCAGTACTTC. The encoded protein is CASSGGIAGEGYEQYF.

This chain connects TRBV28 to TRBJ2-1; weak D call: TRBD1 (6 bases). The CDR3 sequence is 13 residues long. V gave up 6 bases and J gave up 9 bases, with 15 bases separating them. CDR1 is MDHEN and CDR2 is SYDVKM in the germline V gene. The CDR3 loop reads CASRPTGFSEQFF. The CDR3 DNA reads TGTGCCAGCAGACCAACAGGGTTTTCTGAGCAGTTCTTC. The entire variable domain, with the rest obtained from reference TRBV28 and TRBJ2-1, is as follows: DVKVTQSSRYLVKRTGEKVFLECVQDMDHENMFWYRQDPGLGLRLIYFSYDVKMKEKGDIPEGYSVSREKKERFSLILESASTNQTSMYLCASRPTGFSEQFFGPGTRLTVL.

V and J are TRBV10-3 and TRBJ2-3; tentatively, D is TRBD2 (6 bases). V was cut by 2 bases and J by 0 bases, with 18 bases left in between. Germline lookup yields CDR1 ENHRY and CDR2 SYGVKD. The CDR3 runs to 18 residues. DNA of the CDR3: TGTGCCATCAGTGAGACCCAGTTTGCGGGGACTAGCACAGATACGCAGTATTTT. Its protein is CAISETQFAGTSTDTQYF.

This rearrangement joins TRBV19 to TRBJ1-2, with 9 positions matching TRBD1. V trimming: 7 bases; J trimming: 0 bases; junction bases outside the gene matches: 6. The germline V gene has CDR1 LNHDA and CDR2 SQIVND (reference sequence). This CDR3 contains 15 residues. The CDR3 loop is CASIWDRAANYGYTF. DNA for the CDR3: TGTGCCAGTATCTGGGACAGGGCCGCTAACTATGGCTACACCTTC.

The chain recombines TRBV28 with TRBJ1-2; the match to TRBD1 covers 8 bases. Germline V lookup: CDR1 MDHEN, CDR2 SYDVKM. The length of the CDR3 is 17 residues. Trimming cost V 2 bases and J 2 bases; bases outside gene matches: 10. This CDR3 is CASSLKDREPQNYGYTF. Here the CDR3 DNA reads TGTGCCAGCAGTTTAAAGGACAGGGAACCCCAAAACTATGGCTACACCTTC.

This chain uses TRBV5-4 with TRBJ2-2; D gene uncertain. Germline V gives CDR1 SGHNT, CDR2 YYREEE (reference sequence). The CDR3 covers 15 residues. With 4 bases removed from V and 0 bases from J, the gap between germline ends came to 10 bases. CDR3 DNA: TGTGCCAGCAGCCCAAAAGCTCCGAACACCGGGGAGCTGTTTTTT. The encoded protein is CASSPKAPNTGELFF.

V and J are TRBV11-2 and TRBJ2-1; TRBD1 matches at 11 bases. V lost 5 bases, J lost 2 bases, and 5 bases stayed unmatched. There are 16 residues in the CDR3. Germline V gene lookup returns CDR1 SGHAT and CDR2 FQNNGV. The CDR3 is CASSPGTGGTYNEQFF. CDR3 nucleotides: TGTGCCAGCAGCCCAGGGACAGGGGGAACCTACAATGAGCAGTTCTTC.

The chain joins TRBV7-2 to TRBJ2-7; D is uncertain. V shed 0 bases and J shed 3 bases, with 6 bases lying between them. This CDR3 is built from 13 residues. Germline V lookup: CDR1 SGHTA, CDR2 FQGNSA. In DNA form, the CDR3 reads TGTGCCAGCAGCTTAGCGGGCTACTACGAGCAGTACTTC. It codes for CASSLAGYYEQYF.

This clone has a single count. The chain employs TRBV4-3 and TRBJ2-3; D uncertain. V lost 0 bases and J lost 0, with 10 bases in between. The CDR3 runs to 16 residues. The V gene's germline CDR1 is LGHNA and CDR2 YSLEER. CDR3 region: CASSQDISPSTDTQYF. The CDR3, as DNA: TGCGCCAGCAGCCAAGATATTAGCCCTAGCACAGATACGCAGTATTTT.

The V and J genes are TRBV2 and TRBJ1-3; the D gene is possibly TRBD1 (5 bases). CDR1 is SNHLY and CDR2 is FYNNEI in the germline V gene. Trimming shortened V by 7 bases and J by 4 bases, and 11 bases separated the two germline ends. The length of the CDR3 is 13 residues. The CDR3 DNA follows: TGTGCCAGCAATTCAGGGATGGGAAACACCATATATTTT. Protein sequence: CASNSGMGNTIYF.

The chain carries TRBV11-2 and TRBJ1-1; D not resolved. The V gene lost 0 bases and the J gene lost 4 bases, with 3 bases spanning the gap. The CDR3 spans 12 residues. The germline V gene has CDR1 SGHAT and CDR2 FQNNGV. The DNA for the CDR3 is TGTGCCAGCAGCTTAGACTTCACTGAAGCTTTCTTT. Residues: CASSLDFTEAFF.

The table lists this clone with a count of one. The chain employs TRBV18 and TRBJ1-2; weak D call: TRBD1 (6 bases). CDR1 and CDR2 from the germline V gene are KGHSH and LQKENI. V was shortened by 0 bases and J by 4 bases, with 15 bases between the two germline ends. This CDR3 contains 16 residues. The CDR3: CASSPPTGQTFYGYTF. CDR3 sequence (DNA): TGTGCCAGCTCACCACCGACCGGACAGACTTTCTATGGCTACACCTTC.

The chain carries TRBV11-2 and TRBJ1-5, with D possibly matching TRBD1 (6 bases). V was shortened by 2 bases and J by 7 bases, with 9 bases between the two germline ends. This CDR3 comprises 13 residues. Germline CDR1 is SGHAT and CDR2 is FQNNGV. The CDR3 nucleotides are TGTGCCAGCAGCTTACAGGGGCAGCAGCCCCAGCATTTT. Encoded protein: CASSLQGQQPQHF.

The chain links TRBV4-2 to TRBJ2-2, with D perhaps matching TRBD2 (5 bases). With 5 bases removed from V and 5 bases from J, the gap between germline ends came to 15 bases. The V gene's germline CDR1 is LGHNA and CDR2 YNFKEQ. There are 15 residues in the CDR3. The CDR3 region is CASSVVGLGTGELFF. The CDR3 bases are TGTGCCAGCAGCGTCGTCGGACTTGGGACCGGGGAGCTGTTTTTT.

This sequence joins TRBV6-6 and TRBJ1-6; 10 nucleotides line up with TRBD1. V trimming: 6 bases; J trimming: 7 bases; junction bases outside the gene matches: 21. The CDR3 is 20 residues long. The germline V gene has CDR1 MNHNY and CDR2 SVGAGI (reference sequence). The CDR3 DNA is TGTGCCAGCAGCTCGAGGAGGGGACAGGGGTTAGTGGCTGTGAATTCACCCCTCCACTTT. Translation: CASSSRRGQGLVAVNSPLHF.

The count of this clone is one. This CDR3 is CASSFRGVGNTIYF. CDR3 nucleotides: TGTGCCAGCAGTTTCAGGGGTGTCGGAAACACCATATATTTT. The rearrangement links TRBV27 to TRBJ1-3, with D perhaps matching TRBD1 (6 bases). Germline V CDR1 and CDR2: MNHEY, SMNVEV (reference sequence). The CDR3 runs to 14 residues. V gave up 3 bases and J gave up 4 bases, with 10 bases separating them.

The chain joins TRBV9 to TRBJ1-1; no firm D call. Trimming left V 4 bases short and J 4 bases short, with 14 bases between. This CDR3 is 14 amino acids long. Germline CDR1 reads SGDLS; CDR2 reads YYNGEE. CDR3 amino acids: CASSTRTEGTEAFF. The CDR3 DNA is TGTGCCAGCAGCACCAGGACCGAGGGCACTGAAGCTTTCTTT.

The genes are TRBV6-5 and TRBJ2-7, with 9 bases matching TRBD1. The CDR3 loop spans 14 amino acids. Trimming took 5 bases from V and 4 from J; bases not matched to a gene: 6. Germline V gene lookup returns CDR1 MNHEY and CDR2 SVGAGI. Written as DNA, the CDR3 is TGTGCCAGCAGTACCGACAGGGGGGATTACGAGCAGTACTTC. This sequence encodes CASSTDRGDYEQYF.

The chain recombines TRBV18 with TRBJ1-1, with TRBD1 identical over 7 bases. The germline V gene has CDR1 KGHSH and CDR2 LQKENI. V lost 4 bases, J lost 3 bases, and 5 bases stayed unmatched. The CDR3 sequence is 14 residues long. The CDR3 is CASSLDRDDTEAFF. CDR3 nucleotides: TGTGCCAGCTCACTAGACAGGGACGACACTGAAGCTTTCTTT.

This chain connects TRBV28 to TRBJ2-5; 8 bases align to TRBD1. The CDR3 contains 15 residues. Germline values: CDR1 MDHEN, CDR2 SYDVKM. The ends lost 3 bases at V and 4 bases at J; junction bases unmatched: 7. CDR3 region: CASSFPQGAIETQYF. Here the CDR3 DNA reads TGTGCCAGCAGTTTCCCCCAGGGGGCAATAGAGACCCAGTACTTC.

This sequence joins TRBV28 and TRBJ1-2; 8 nucleotides align to TRBD1. V gave up 4 bases and J gave up 4 bases; unmatched junction bases: 11. Germline CDR1 is MDHEN and CDR2 is SYDVKM. The CDR3 consists of 16 residues. The CDR3 DNA follows: TGTGCCAGCAGTTCGCCATACAGGGGGTGGGCCTATGGCTACACCTTC. It is translated as CASSSPYRGWAYGYTF.

This clone was recorded a few times. The chain uses TRBV13 and TRBJ2-7, with 10 bases lining up with TRBD2. Germline CDR1 and CDR2: PRHDT and FYEKMQ (reference sequence). CDR3 size: 15 residues. V lost 5 bases to trimming and J lost 2 bases; unmatched junction nucleotides: 6. The CDR3 region is CASSHQREGTYEQYF. CDR3 DNA sequence: TGTGCCAGCAGCCACCAGCGGGAGGGAACCTACGAGCAGTACTTC. The full variable domain, with the rest looked up from reference TRBV13 and TRBJ2-7, is AAGVIQSPRHLIKEKRETATLKCYPIPRHDTVYWYQQGPGQDPQFLISFYEKMQSDKGSIPDRFSAQQFSDYHSELNMSSLELGDSALYFCASSHQREGTYEQYFGPGTRLTVT.

The rearrangement joins TRBV6-2 or TRBV6-3 to TRBJ1-5; TRBD1 matches 8 bases. The germline V gene encodes CDR1 MNHEY and CDR2 SVGEGT. V dropped 1 base and J dropped 0; count of bases not matched to a gene: 14. The CDR3 is 20 residues long. This chain's CDR3 is CASSYFLWTGWDDSNQPQHF. In DNA, the CDR3 is TGTGCCAGCAGTTACTTCCTTTGGACAGGGTGGGATGATAGCAATCAGCCCCAGCATTTT.